The entry that follows covers one TCR beta chain sequence. No antigen is known for it. The data stem from a study of T cell responses to AZD1222 COVID-19 vaccine. Overall study results and limits: Two AZD1222 administrations were followed by greater Spike-specific TCR breadth and depth. Repertoire collection took place solely once the T cell response had peaked.

Data came from immunoSEQ multiplex PCR; TCRdb stores just in-frame clones and leaves some out. The sample includes 150,000 to 200,000 clones, 92% of them seen just once. Germline CDR1 reads MNHEY; CDR2 reads SVGAGI. Trimming shortened V by 4 bases and J by 2 bases, and 9 bases separated the two germline ends. The CDR3 is 13 residues long. This receptor was taken from an adult who received the AZD1222 COVID-19 vaccine. Sequences were derived from peripheral blood, sampled 28 days after the second AZD1222 dose. The chain joins TRBV6-5 to TRBJ2-7, with D possibly matching TRBD1 (6 bases). The CDR3 spells CASSWRTAYEQYF. The DNA of the CDR3 is TGTGCCAGCAGTTGGAGGACAGCCTACGAGCAGTACTTC.